What follows is one T cell receptor (beta chain) and its context. Its target is not known. These data come from a study of cytomegalovirus exposure and HLA in healthy donors. Study overall: For the 300 to 400 genotyped donors, around 76% fell within the Caucasian-associated ancestry cluster.

Primers included in the PCR were 60 Vbeta and 13 Jbeta primers. Clones were sequenced by immunoSEQ multiplex PCR, and TCRdb holds only the in-frame ones, with some missing. Of around 150,000 clones in the sample, 77% are singletons; the top ten hold approximately 2.9%. Germline V gives CDR1 MNHNS, CDR2 SASEGT. Trimming took 6 bases from V and 0 from J, leaving 6 bases between them. The CDR3 covers 13 residues. Study-wide findings and caveats: Several of the most significant clusters were apparently associated with common viral pathogens in a later analysis.

This receptor was identified in a woman between 40 and 50 years old in good health and CMV-seropositive. The sample consisted of PBMCs. This sequence joins TRBV6-1 and TRBJ1-3; no definite D call. CDR3 coding DNA: TGTGCCAGCAGCCCCCTCTCTGGAAACACCATATATTTT. The encoded protein is CASSPLSGNTIYF.